This TCR beta chain emerged from a study of cytomegalovirus exposure and HLA in healthy donors. Study conclusions and caveats: The Asian-associated ancestry cluster reportedly had fewer N-insertions than the roughly 670-donor mean in a later analysis. The study found most TCR sequences rare, yet found some public TCRs in many donors. When presence/absence was analysed, sequencing depth was taken to be roughly uniform across donors.

The study sampled nominally healthy donors, though unrecorded immune exposures were likely. A multiplex PCR was run with 60 Vbeta primers and 13 Jbeta primers. Clones were read by immunoSEQ multiplex PCR, and TCRdb kept only the in-frame ones, dropping some. The sample includes about 170,000 clones, roughly 82% of them seen just once. Comments on this clone: Antigen: not known.

The CDR3 loop spans 14 amino acids. Per germline, CDR1 SGHAT and CDR2 FQNNGV. With 2 bases removed from V and 3 bases from J, the gap between germline ends came to 11 bases. This TCR was sampled from a girl between 5 and 17 years old in good health and CMV-seropositive. The chain combines TRBV11-2 with TRBJ2-7; D is perhaps TRBD2 (6 bases). Material for sequencing was PBMCs. This CDR3 reads CASSLRGGDYEQYF. The CDR3 region has the DNA TGTGCCAGCAGCTTACGTGGAGGGGACTACGAGCAGTACTTC.